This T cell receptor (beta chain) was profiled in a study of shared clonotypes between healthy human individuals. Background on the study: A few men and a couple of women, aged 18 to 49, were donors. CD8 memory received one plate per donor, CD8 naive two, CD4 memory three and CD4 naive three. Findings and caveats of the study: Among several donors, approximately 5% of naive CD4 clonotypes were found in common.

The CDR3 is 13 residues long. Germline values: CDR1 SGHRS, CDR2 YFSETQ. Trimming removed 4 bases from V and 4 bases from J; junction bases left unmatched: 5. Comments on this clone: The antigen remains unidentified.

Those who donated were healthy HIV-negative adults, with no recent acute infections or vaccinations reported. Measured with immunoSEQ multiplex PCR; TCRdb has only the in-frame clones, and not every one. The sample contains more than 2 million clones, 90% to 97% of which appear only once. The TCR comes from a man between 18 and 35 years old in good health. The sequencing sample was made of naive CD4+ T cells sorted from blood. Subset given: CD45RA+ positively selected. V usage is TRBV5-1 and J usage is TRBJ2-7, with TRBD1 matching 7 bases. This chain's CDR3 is CASSKDRRYEQYF. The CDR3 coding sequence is TGCGCCAGCAGCAAGGACAGGCGATACGAGCAGTACTTC.